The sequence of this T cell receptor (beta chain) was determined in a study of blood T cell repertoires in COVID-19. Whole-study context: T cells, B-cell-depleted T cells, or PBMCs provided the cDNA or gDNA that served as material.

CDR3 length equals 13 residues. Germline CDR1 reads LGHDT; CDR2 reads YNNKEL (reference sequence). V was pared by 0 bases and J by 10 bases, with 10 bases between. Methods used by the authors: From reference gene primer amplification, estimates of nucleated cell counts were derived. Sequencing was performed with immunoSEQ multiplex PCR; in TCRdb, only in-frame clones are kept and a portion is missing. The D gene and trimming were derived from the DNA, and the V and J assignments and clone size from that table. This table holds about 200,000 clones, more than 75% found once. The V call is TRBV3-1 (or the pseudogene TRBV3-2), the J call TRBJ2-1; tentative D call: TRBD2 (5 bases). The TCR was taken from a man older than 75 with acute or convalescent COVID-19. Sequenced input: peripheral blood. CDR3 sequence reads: CASSQDIRGEQFF. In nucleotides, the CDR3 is TGTGCCAGCAGCCAAGATATCAGAGGGGAGCAGTTCTTC.